This TCR beta chain was captured by sequencing in a study of shared clonotypes between healthy human individuals. Study-wide context: The donor group consisted of a couple of women and three men, aged 18 to 49. Each donor contributed plates that comprised three CD4 naive, three CD4 memory, two CD8 naive and one CD8 memory. The study, taken as a whole, reports: Naive subsets generally had larger estimated richness than memory subsets.

V dropped 3 bases and J dropped 9 bases, with 15 bases sitting between them. The CDR3 length is 14 residues. CDR1 is SNHLY, CDR2 FYNNEI, per germline. To note about this clone: Its antigen is not known.

Assay: immunoSEQ multiplex PCR; the TCRdb copy retains only in-frame clones and omits some. The table records over a million clones, around 82% of them present only once. Input material: memory CD4+ T cells from PBMCs. Subset noted: CD45RA-negative fraction. This TCR was sampled from a man aged 18 to 29 in good health. Some clones in this sample may be carry-over from other donors' samples. This chain joins TRBV2 and TRBJ2-1; D unclear. DNA of the CDR3: TGTGCCAGCAGTGAGATTAGGTCCCCAGGTGAGCAGTTCTTC. This gives the protein CASSEIRSPGEQFF. The variable domain in full, completed from reference TRBV2 and TRBJ2-1, reads EPEVTQTPSHQVTQMGQEVILRCVPISNHLYFYWYRQILGQKVEFLVSFYNNEISEKSEIFDDQFSVERPDGSNFTLKIRSTKLEDSAMYFCASSEIRSPGEQFFGPGTRLTVL.